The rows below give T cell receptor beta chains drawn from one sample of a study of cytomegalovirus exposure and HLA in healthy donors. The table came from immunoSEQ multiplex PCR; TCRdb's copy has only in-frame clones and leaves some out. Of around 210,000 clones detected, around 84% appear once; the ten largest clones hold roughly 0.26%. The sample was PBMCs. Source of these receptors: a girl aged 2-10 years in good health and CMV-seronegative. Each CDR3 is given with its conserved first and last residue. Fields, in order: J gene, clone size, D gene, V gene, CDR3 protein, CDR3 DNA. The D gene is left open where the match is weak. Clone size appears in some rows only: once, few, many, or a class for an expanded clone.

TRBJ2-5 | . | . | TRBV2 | CASRYRLRGLEAKETQYF | TGTGCCAGCAGATACCGACTCAGGGGATTAGAGGCGAAAGAGACCCAGTACTTC
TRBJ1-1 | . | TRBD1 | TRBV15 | CATSRMTGLTEAFF | TGTGCCACCAGCCGCATGACAGGGCTCACTGAAGCTTTCTTT
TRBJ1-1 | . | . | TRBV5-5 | CASSLAIFTNTEAFF | TGTGCCAGCAGCTTAGCTATCTTTACGAACACTGAAGCTTTCTTT
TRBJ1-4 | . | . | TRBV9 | CASSVGGQHNEKLFF | TGTGCCAGCAGCGTAGGAGGGCAACATAATGAAAAACTGTTTTTT
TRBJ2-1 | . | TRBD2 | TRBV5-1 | CASSFFGTSGFNEQFF | TGCGCCAGCAGCTTTTTTGGGACTAGCGGATTCAATGAGCAGTTCTTC
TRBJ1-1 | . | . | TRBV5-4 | CASSPRTAHTEAFF | TGTGCCAGCAGCCCCAGGACAGCCCACACTGAAGCTTTCTTT
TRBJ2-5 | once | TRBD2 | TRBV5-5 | CASSPLAGEWETQYF | TGTGCCAGCAGCCCATTAGCGGGAGAATGGGAGACCCAGTACTTC
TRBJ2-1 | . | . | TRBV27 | CASSLGGSYNEQFF | TGTGCCAGCAGTTTGGGGGGATCCTACAATGAGCAGTTCTTC
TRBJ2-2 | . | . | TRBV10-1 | CASKVAANTGELFF | TGCGCCAGCAAAGTAGCGGCGAACACCGGGGAGCTGTTTTTT
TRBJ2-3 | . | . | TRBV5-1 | CASSLGAVGATDTQYF | TGCGCCAGCAGCTTGGGGGCCGTGGGGGCCACAGATACGCAGTATTTT
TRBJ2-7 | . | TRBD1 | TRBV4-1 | CASSGRGQGYYEQYF | TGCGCCAGCAGCGGACGGGGACAGGGGTACTACGAGCAGTACTTC
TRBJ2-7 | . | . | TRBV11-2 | CASSRQEYYEQYF | TGTGCCAGCAGCCGACAGGAATACTACGAGCAGTACTTC
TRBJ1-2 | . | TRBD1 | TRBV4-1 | CASSRPGQGASGYTF | TGCGCCAGCAGCCGACCGGGACAGGGGGCGAGTGGCTACACCTTC
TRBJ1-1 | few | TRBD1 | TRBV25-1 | CASSAGQGAFF | TGTGCCAGCAGTGCGGGACAGGGAGCTTTCTTT
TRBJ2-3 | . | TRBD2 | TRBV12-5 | CASGLARVYGTSGSGDTQYF | TGTGCTAGTGGTTTGGCCCGGGTATACGGGACTAGCGGGAGTGGAGATACGCAGTATTTT
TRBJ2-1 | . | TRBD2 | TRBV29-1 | CSVDGLAPLRYNEQFF | TGCAGCGTTGACGGACTAGCTCCCCTTCGATACAATGAGCAGTTCTTC
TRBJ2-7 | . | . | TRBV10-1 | CASKVRAYEQYF | TGCGCCAGCAAGGTCAGGGCCTACGAGCAGTACTTC
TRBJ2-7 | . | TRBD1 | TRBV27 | CASSLRTGGYEQYF | TGTGCCAGCAGCCTTCGGACAGGGGGGTACGAGCAGTACTTC
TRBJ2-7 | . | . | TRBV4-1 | CASYRARRTHEQYF | TGCGCCAGCTACAGGGCAAGGAGGACCCACGAGCAGTACTTC
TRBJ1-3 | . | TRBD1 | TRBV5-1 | CASSTSGTGYSGNTIYF | TGCGCCAGCAGCACCTCCGGGACAGGCTACTCTGGAAACACCATATATTTT
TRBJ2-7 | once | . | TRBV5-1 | CASRREAQVYEQYF | TGCGCCAGCAGACGAGAGGCACAGGTCTACGAGCAGTACTTC
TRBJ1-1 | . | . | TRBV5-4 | CASRQNYQAVNTEAFF | TGTGCCAGCAGGCAAAATTATCAGGCCGTGAACACTGAAGCTTTCTTT
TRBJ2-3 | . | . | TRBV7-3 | CASSSSADTQYF | TGTGCCAGCAGCTCCTCAGCGGATACGCAGTATTTT
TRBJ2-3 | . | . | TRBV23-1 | CASRFPSDRTDTQYF | TGCGCCAGCAGGTTCCCTAGCGACCGCACAGATACGCAGTATTTT
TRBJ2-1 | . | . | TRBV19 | CASSHVFGLYNEQFF | TGTGCCAGTAGCCATGTTTTCGGTCTGTACAATGAGCAGTTCTTC
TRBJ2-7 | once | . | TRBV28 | CASQGSLAAGYEQYF | TGTGCCAGCCAAGGCTCACTTGCTGCGGGGTACGAGCAGTACTTC
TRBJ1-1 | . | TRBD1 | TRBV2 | CASIFGQGNTEAFF | TGTGCCAGCATATTTGGACAGGGGAACACTGAAGCTTTCTTT
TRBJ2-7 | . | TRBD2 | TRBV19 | CASSIQGGGTYEQYF | TGTGCCAGTAGTATCCAAGGCGGGGGAACCTACGAGCAGTACTTC
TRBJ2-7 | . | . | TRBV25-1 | CASESMDNYEQYF | TGTGCCAGCGAATCTATGGACAACTACGAGCAGTACTTC
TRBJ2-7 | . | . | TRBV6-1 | CASSLRQVSYEQYF | TGTGCCAGCAGTCTCCGACAGGTATCCTACGAGCAGTACTTC
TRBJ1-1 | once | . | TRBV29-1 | CSWGEGLMNTEAFF | TGCAGCTGGGGGGAAGGGCTTATGAACACTGAAGCTTTCTTT
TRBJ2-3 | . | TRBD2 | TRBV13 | CASSLEASGVTATTDTQYF | TGTGCCAGCAGCTTAGAGGCTAGCGGGGTAACTGCTACCACAGATACGCAGTATTTT
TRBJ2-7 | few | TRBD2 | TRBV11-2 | CASSLGSGEPYEQYF | TGTGCCAGCAGCTTAGGAAGCGGGGAACCCTACGAGCAGTACTTC
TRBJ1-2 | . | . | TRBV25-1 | CASSPPSPGGFNYGYTF | TGTGCCAGCAGCCCGCCGTCCCCTGGGGGGTTTAACTATGGCTACACCTTC
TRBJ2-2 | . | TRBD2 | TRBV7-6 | CASSLGTSGTIGELFF | TGTGCCAGCAGCTTAGGAACGAGCGGGACGATCGGGGAGCTGTTTTTT
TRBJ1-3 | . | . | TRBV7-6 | CASSFGGSGNTIYF | TGTGCCAGCAGCTTCGGGGGTTCTGGAAACACCATATATTTT
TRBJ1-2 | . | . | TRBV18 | CASSPPSPGYTGYGYTF | TGTGCCAGCTCACCACCGTCGCCAGGGTATACTGGCTATGGCTACACCTTC
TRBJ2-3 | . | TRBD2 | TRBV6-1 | CASSDGTIIDTQYF | TGTGCCAGCAGCGATGGGACTATTATAGATACGCAGTATTTT
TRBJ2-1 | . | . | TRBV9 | CASSQWRGQTYNEQFF | TGTGCCAGCAGCCAGTGGAGGGGACAGACGTACAATGAGCAGTTCTTC
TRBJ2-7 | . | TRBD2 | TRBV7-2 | CASSPSGGLRFHEQYF | TGTGCCAGCAGCCCCTCGGGGGGACTAAGGTTCCACGAGCAGTACTTC
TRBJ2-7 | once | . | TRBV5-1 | CASSDSYEQYF | TGCGCCAGCAGTGACAGCTACGAGCAGTACTTC
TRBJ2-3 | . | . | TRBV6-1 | CASRAGLRTDTQYF | TGTGCCAGCAGGGCCGGACTGCGCACAGATACGCAGTATTTT
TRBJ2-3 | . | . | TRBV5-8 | CASSLVVGLTDTQYF | TGTGCCAGCAGCTTGGTAGTGGGACTCACAGATACGCAGTATTTT
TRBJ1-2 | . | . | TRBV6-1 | CASSGRGAVNYGYTF | TGTGCCAGCAGTGGGAGGGGAGCCGTTAACTATGGCTACACCTTC
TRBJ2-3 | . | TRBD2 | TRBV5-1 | CASSSRRGGTDTQYF | TGCGCCAGCAGTAGCCGGCGGGGGGGCACAGATACGCAGTATTTT
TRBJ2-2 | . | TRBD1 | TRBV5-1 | CASSLTGGNTGELFF | TGCGCCAGCAGCTTGACAGGGGGAAATACCGGGGAGCTGTTTTTT
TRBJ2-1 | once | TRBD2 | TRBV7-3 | CASSSTTSGPTNEQFF | TGTGCCAGCAGCTCAACGACTAGCGGGCCGACAAATGAGCAGTTCTTC